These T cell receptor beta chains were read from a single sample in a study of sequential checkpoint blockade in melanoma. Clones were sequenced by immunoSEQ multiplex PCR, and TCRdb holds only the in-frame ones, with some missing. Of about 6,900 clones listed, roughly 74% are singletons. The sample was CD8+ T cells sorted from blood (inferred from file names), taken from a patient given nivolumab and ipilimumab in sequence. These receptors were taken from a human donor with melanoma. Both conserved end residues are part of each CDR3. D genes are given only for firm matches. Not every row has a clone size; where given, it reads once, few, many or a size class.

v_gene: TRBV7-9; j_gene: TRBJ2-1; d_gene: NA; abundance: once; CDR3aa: CASSPRPEQFF; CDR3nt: TGTGCCAGCAGCCCCAGGCCTGAGCAGTTCTTC
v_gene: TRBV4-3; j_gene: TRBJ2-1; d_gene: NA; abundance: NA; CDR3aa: CASSHRPRREQFF; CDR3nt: TGCGCCAGCAGCCATAGACCGCGGAGAGAGCAGTTCTTC
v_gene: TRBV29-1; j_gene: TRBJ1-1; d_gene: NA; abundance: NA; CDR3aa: CSVARMNTEAFF; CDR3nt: TGCAGCGTTGCGCGAATGAACACTGAAGCTTTCTTT
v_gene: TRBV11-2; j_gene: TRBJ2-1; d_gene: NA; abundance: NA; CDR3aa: CASSFSSYNEQFF; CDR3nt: TGTGCCAGCAGCTTCTCCAGTTACAATGAGCAGTTCTTC
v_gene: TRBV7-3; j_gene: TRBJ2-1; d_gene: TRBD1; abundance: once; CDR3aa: CASSWTGGRYNEQFF; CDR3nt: TGTGCCAGCAGCTGGACAGGGGGCCGGTACAATGAGCAGTTCTTC
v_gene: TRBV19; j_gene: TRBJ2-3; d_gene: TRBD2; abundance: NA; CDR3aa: CASSTGTSEATDTQYF; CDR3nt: TGTGCCAGTAGTACTGGGACTAGCGAGGCCACAGATACGCAGTATTTT
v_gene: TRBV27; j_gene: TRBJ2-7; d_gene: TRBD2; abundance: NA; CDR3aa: CASSKGRDGYEQYF; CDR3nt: TGTGCCAGCAGCAAAGGGAGGGACGGCTACGAGCAGTACTTC
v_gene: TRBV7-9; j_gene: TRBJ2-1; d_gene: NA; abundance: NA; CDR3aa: CASSLTTGTSNYNEQFF; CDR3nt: TGTGCCAGCAGCTTAACGACCGGGACTTCAAACTACAATGAGCAGTTCTTC
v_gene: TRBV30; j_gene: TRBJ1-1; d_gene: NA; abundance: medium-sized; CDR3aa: CAWSVREDSGTEAFF; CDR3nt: TGTGCCTGGAGTGTACGAGAAGACTCGGGCACTGAAGCTTTCTTT
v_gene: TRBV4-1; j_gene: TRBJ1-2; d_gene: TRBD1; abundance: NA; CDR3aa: CASSPRTGPNYGYTF; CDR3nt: TGCGCCAGCAGCCCCCGGACAGGCCCGAACTATGGCTACACCTTC
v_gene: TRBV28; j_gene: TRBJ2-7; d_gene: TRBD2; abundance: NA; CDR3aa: CASSGLARTLAGGAYEQYF; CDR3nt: TGTGCCAGCAGTGGGCTCGCACGAACGTTAGCGGGGGGCGCCTACGAGCAGTACTTC
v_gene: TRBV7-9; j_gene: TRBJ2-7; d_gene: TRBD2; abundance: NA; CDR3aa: CASSTGGSSYEQYF; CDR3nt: TGTGCCAGCAGCACGGGGGGGAGCTCCTACGAGCAGTACTTC
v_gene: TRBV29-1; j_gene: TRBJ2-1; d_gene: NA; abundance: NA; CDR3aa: CSVVQNNEQFF; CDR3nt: TGCAGCGTTGTACAGAACAATGAGCAGTTCTTC
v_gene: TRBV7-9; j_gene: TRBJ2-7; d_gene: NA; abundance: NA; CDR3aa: CASSSKTHPSYEQYF; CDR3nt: TGTGCCAGCAGCTCCAAGACTCATCCCTCCTACGAGCAGTACTTC
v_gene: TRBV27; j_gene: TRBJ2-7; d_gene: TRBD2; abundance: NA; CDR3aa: CASKRGSGSGHEQYF; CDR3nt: TGTGCCAGCAAACGGGGTAGCGGGAGCGGACACGAGCAGTACTTC
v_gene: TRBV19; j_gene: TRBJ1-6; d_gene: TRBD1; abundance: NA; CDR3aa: CASRRGTGLSSYNSPLHF; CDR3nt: TGTGCCAGTAGACGGGGGACAGGGCTGAGCTCCTATAATTCACCCCTCCACTTT
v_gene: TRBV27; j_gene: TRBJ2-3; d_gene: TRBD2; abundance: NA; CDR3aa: CASSQGLLYLDTQYF; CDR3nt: TGTGCCAGCAGCCAGGGACTACTTTACCTAGATACGCAGTATTTT
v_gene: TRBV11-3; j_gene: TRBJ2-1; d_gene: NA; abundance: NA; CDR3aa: CASSGRDYNEQFF; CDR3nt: TGTGCCAGCAGCGGCCGGGACTACAATGAGCAGTTCTTC
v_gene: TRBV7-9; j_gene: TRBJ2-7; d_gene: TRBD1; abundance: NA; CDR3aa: CASSLTGGTRYEQYF; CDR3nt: TGTGCCAGCAGCTTGACAGGGGGGACTCGCTACGAGCAGTACTTC
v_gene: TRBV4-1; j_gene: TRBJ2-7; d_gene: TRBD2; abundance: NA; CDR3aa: CASTLAGGGEQYF; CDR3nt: TGCGCCAGCACTCTAGCGGGAGGTGGGGAGCAGTACTTC
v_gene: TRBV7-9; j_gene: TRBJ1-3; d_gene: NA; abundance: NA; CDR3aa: CASRKEGGSGNTIYF; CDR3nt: TGTGCCAGCAGGAAAGAGGGAGGCTCTGGAAACACCATATATTTT
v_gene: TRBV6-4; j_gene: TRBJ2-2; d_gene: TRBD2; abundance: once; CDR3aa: CASRGLAARELFF; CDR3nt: TGTGCCAGCAGGGGACTAGCGGCCAGGGAGCTGTTTTTT
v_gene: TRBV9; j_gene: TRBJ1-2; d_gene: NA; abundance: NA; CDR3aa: CASSVATDYGYTF; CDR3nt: TGTGCCAGCAGCGTAGCTACGGACTATGGCTACACCTTC
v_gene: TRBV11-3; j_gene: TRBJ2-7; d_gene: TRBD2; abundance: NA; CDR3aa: CASSRTSGYEQYF; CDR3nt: TGTGCCAGCAGTCGGACTAGCGGCTACGAGCAGTACTTC
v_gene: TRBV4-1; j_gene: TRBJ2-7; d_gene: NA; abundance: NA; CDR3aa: CASSLDNSYEQYF; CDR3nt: TGCGCCAGCAGCCTTGACAACTCCTACGAGCAGTACTTC
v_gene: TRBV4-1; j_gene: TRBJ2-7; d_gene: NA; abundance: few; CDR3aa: CASSLYDNDYEQYF; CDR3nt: TGCGCCAGCAGCCTATATGACAATGACTACGAGCAGTACTTC
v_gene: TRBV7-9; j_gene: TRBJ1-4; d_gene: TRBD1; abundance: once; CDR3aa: CASSSGTEAGMKKLFF; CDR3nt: TGTGCCAGCAGCTCCGGGACAGAAGCTGGAATGAAAAAACTGTTTTTT
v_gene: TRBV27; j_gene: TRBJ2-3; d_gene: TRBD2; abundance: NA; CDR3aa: CASSSGTSGRGVTDTQYF; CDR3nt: TGTGCCAGCAGTTCCGGGACTAGCGGGAGGGGTGTAACAGATACGCAGTATTTT
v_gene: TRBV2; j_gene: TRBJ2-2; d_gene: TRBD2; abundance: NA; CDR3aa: CASSGLAGGWGTGELFF; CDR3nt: TGTGCCAGCAGCGGACTAGCGGGAGGGTGGGGCACCGGGGAGCTGTTTTTT
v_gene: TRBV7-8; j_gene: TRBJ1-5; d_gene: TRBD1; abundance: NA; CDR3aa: CASSPGTGVGQPQHF; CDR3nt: TGTGCCAGCAGCCCCGGGACAGGGGTAGGACAGCCCCAGCATTTT
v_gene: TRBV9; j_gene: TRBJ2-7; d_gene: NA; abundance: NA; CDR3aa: CASSVDIGSSYEQYF; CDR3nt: TGTGCCAGCAGCGTAGACATCGGGTCCTCCTACGAGCAGTACTTC
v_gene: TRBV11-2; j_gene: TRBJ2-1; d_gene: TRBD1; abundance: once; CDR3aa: CASSSTRTGLNEQFF; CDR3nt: TGTGCCAGCAGCTCAACCAGGACAGGGCTTAATGAGCAGTTCTTC
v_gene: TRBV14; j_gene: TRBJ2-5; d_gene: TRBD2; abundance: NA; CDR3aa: CASSQDSLAGAETQYF; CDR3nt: TGTGCCAGCAGCCAAGACTCCCTAGCGGGAGCTGAGACCCAGTACTTC
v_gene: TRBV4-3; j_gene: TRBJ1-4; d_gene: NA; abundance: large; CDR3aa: CASSQDGGSNEKLFF; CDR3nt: TGCGCCAGCAGCCAAGATGGAGGTTCTAATGAAAAACTGTTTTTT
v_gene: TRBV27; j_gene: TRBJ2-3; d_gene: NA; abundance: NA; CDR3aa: CASSPGGPGNTQYF; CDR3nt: TGTGCCAGCAGTCCGGGGGGCCCAGGGAATACGCAGTATTTT